The 26 T cell receptor beta chains listed next were all sequenced from one sample in a study of CD8+CD57+ T cells in acquired aplastic anemia. CDR3 and TCR beta VDJ profiling relied on genomic DNA as the template. TCRdb re-derived calls from the reads in MiXCR, one entry per CDR3 protein. The data hold more than 150,000 distinct CDR3 sequences, with around 65% observed a single time. Sequencing used sorted CD4+, CD8+, or CD8+CD57+ T cells (not recorded which) from PBMCs. The receptors stem from a human donor with severe aplastic anemia or a healthy control (not recorded which).

This chain uses TRBV20-1 with TRBJ2-1; D gene unclear. The CDR3 has 14 amino acids. V dropped 4 bases and J dropped 8 bases, with 18 bases sitting between them. The germline V gene encodes CDR1 DFQATT and CDR2 SNEGSKA (reference sequence). The CDR3 nucleotides are TGCAGTGCTAATACCCTTAAGTCGGGCGATGAGCAGTTCTTC. It translates to CSANTLKSGDEQFF.

The J gene is TRBJ1-1, the V gene TRBV2; possibly TRBD1 for D (5 bases). Germline V gene lookup returns CDR1 SNHLY and CDR2 FYNNEI. V was shortened by 6 bases and J by 1 base, with 9 bases between the two germline ends. This CDR3 has 13 amino acids. The CDR3 spells CASSIGTNTEAFF. The CDR3 nucleotides are TGTGCCAGCAGCATCGGGACGAACACTGAAGCTTTCTTT.

This chain uses TRBV7-2 with TRBJ2-7; TRBD2 agrees at 11 bases. Trimming removed 7 bases from V and 9 bases from J; junction bases left unmatched: 17. The CDR3 is 16 residues long. In germline, CDR1 is SGHTA, CDR2 FQGNSA. The CDR3 loop reads CASTERLAGGGKAQYF. The CDR3 nucleotides are TGTGCCAGCACCGAGCGGCTAGCGGGGGGAGGAAAGGCGCAGTACTTC.

The chain joins TRBV5-1 to TRBJ1-4, with unresolved D. Germline V lookup: CDR1 SGHRS, CDR2 YFSETQ. The CDR3 covers 13 residues. The germline V and J ends were trimmed by 4 bases and 8 bases, with 12 bases remaining between them. The DNA of the CDR3 is TGCGCCAGCAGCAAGGATGGCGGAGAAAAACTGTTTTTT. It specifies CASSKDGGEKLFF. The complete variable domain, with remaining parts taken from reference TRBV5-1 and TRBJ1-4, reads KAGVTQTPRYLIKTRGQQVTLSCSPISGHRSVSWYQQTPGQGLQFLFEYFSETQRNKGNFPGRFSGRQFSNSRSEMNVSTLELGDSALYLCASSKDGGEKLFFGSGTQLSVL.

This clonotype came up many times. The J gene is TRBJ2-2, the V gene TRBV12-3 or TRBV12-4; 7 positions agree with TRBD2. V dropped 8 bases and J dropped 6; count of bases not matched to a gene: 12. The CDR3 is made up of 15 amino acids. For the CDR3, the DNA is TGTGCCAGCCAAACCCTCGGGGGGACGTCCGGGGAGCTGTTTTTT. It codes for CASQTLGGTSGELFF.

At least ten counts were recorded for this clonotype. The chain links TRBV20-1 to TRBJ2-1, with unresolved D. The CDR3 totals 14 residues. V lost 4 bases and J lost 6, with 16 bases in between. Germline CDR1 reads DFQATT; CDR2 reads SNEGSKA (reference sequence). CDR3 nucleotide sequence: TGCAGTGCTACTTTAGGTGGGGAAGGCAATGAGCAGTTCTTC. This sequence encodes CSATLGGEGNEQFF.

Details on this clonotype: The junction differs from germline at one of its ends, possibly a read error. This rearrangement joins TRBV20-1 to TRBJ1-1; TRBD1 matches 7 bases. From germline, CDR1 is DFQATT and CDR2 SNEGSKA (reference sequence). The CDR3 totals 12 residues. CDR3 in amino acids: CSGRQGNTEAFF. CDR3 in DNA: TGCAGTGGTAGACAGGGTAACACTGAAGCTTTCTTT.

V gene TRBV20-1 combines with J gene TRBJ2-2, with D possibly matching TRBD1 (5 bases). Trimming pared 5 bases from V and 0 bases from J, leaving 16 bases between. This CDR3 comprises 16 residues. Germline V CDR1 and CDR2: DFQATT, SNEGSKA (reference sequence). CDR3 sequence reads: CSAVSNRRPNTGELFF. The CDR3 bases are TGCAGTGCTGTAAGTAACAGGAGACCGAACACCGGGGAGCTGTTTTTT.

Points on this clonotype: A read error is possible here, since a much larger clone lies one base away. The V gene is TRBV4-3, the J gene TRBJ1-1; D not certain. The V end lost 1 base, the J end lost 4 bases, and 10 bases lay between the germline ends. Germline V gene sequence: CDR1 LGHNA, CDR2 YSLEER. The CDR3 consists of 14 residues. CDR3 amino acids: CASSQGVAITEAFF. CDR3 coding DNA: TGCGCCAGCAGCCAAGGAGTAGCGATCACTGAAGCTTTCTTT.

As regards this clonotype: At one end the junction does not follow the germline gene, possibly because of a read error. The rearrangement links TRBV2 to TRBJ2-3; D is perhaps TRBD1 (6 bases). The V gene's germline CDR1 is SNHLY and CDR2 FYNNEI. The CDR3 spans 15 residues. The CDR3, as DNA: TGTGCCAGCAGTGGAGGCAGGGGACGCACAGACACGCAGTATTTT. It encodes CASSGGRGRTDTQYF.

This chain links TRBV5-1 with TRBJ2-2, with D perhaps matching TRBD2 (6 bases). Per germline, CDR1 SGHRS and CDR2 YFSETQ. This CDR3 spans 16 amino acids. V lost 3 bases and J lost 0, with 12 bases in between. The CDR3 DNA follows: TGCGCCAGCAGCTGGGGACTGACGACGAACACCGGGGAGCTGTTTTTT. This translates into CASSWGLTTNTGELFF.

This chain links TRBV29-1 with TRBJ2-7; 7 nucleotides align to TRBD1. Germline assignment: CDR1 SQVTM and CDR2 ANQGSEA. The CDR3 extends over 12 amino acids. The J segment lost 2 bases and the V segment lost 5 bases, leaving 3 bases of the junction unmatched. The chain's CDR3 is CSVWDSPYEQYF. The DNA of the CDR3 is TGCAGCGTTTGGGACAGTCCCTACGAGCAGTACTTC.

A few counts support this clonotype. The chain couples TRBV2 to TRBJ1-1, with no clear D. V was shortened by 2 bases and J by 1 base, with 8 bases between the two germline ends. Germline-derived CDR1 and CDR2 are SNHLY and FYNNEI. The CDR3 spans 14 residues. The CDR3 nucleotides are TGTGCCAGCAGTGAATACCCAGGGAACACTGAAGCTTTCTTT. It translates to CASSEYPGNTEAFF.

This chain connects TRBV12-3 or TRBV12-4 to TRBJ1-5, with TRBD1 matching over 7 bases. The CDR3 sequence is 13 residues long. J gave up 8 bases and V 7 bases, and 8 bases lay outside the gene matches. The chain's CDR3 is CASTIGGEEPQHF. CDR3 DNA sequence: TGTGCCAGCACCATAGGGGGCGAGGAGCCCCAGCATTTT.

This clonotype was observed many times. V usage is TRBV11-2 and J usage is TRBJ2-3; perhaps TRBD1 as D (6 bases). Trimming stripped 1 base from V and 5 bases from J, with 10 bases between. Germline V gene data show CDR1 as SGHAT and CDR2 as FQNNGV. The CDR3 has 14 amino acids. The CDR3 sequence: CASSLAGAVDTQYF. Here the CDR3 DNA reads TGTGCCAGCAGCTTAGCAGGGGCGGTAGATACGCAGTATTTT.

The gene calls are TRBV20-1 and TRBJ1-5, with 7 bases fitting TRBD1. With 5 bases clipped from V and 6 bases from J, the junction kept 7 bases outside the gene matches. The CDR3 is made up of 13 amino acids. Germline-derived CDR1 and CDR2 are DFQATT and SNEGSKA (reference sequence). CDR3 DNA sequence: TGCAGTGCTTCTAGGACAGGCGGTCAGCCCCAGCATTTT. Its protein is CSASRTGGQPQHF.

The genes are TRBV9 and TRBJ2-7, with D perhaps assigned TRBD1 or TRBD2 (6 bases each). The CDR3 has 15 residues. The germline V and J ends were trimmed by 4 bases and 1 base, with 15 bases remaining between them. The V gene's germline CDR1 is SGDLS and CDR2 YYNGEE. The CDR3 is CASSYGGGVSYEQYF. CDR3 DNA sequence: TGTGCCAGCAGCTACGGGGGCGGGGTTTCCTACGAGCAGTACTTC. Combining the CDR3 with reference TRBV9 and TRBJ2-7 gives the whole variable domain DSGVTQTPKHLITATGQRVTLRCSPRSGDLSVYWYQQSLDQGLQFLIQYYNGEERAKGNILERFSAQQFPDLHSELNLSSLELGDSALYFCASSYGGGVSYEQYFGPGTRLTVT.

The chain links TRBV19 to TRBJ1-5; 8 nucleotides agree with TRBD1. The V and J ends lost 2 bases and 0 bases, in that order; junction bases with no gene match: 12. This CDR3 comprises 19 residues. Germline CDR1 is LNHDA and CDR2 is SQIVND (reference sequence). CDR3 bases: TGTGCCAGTAGTATAAACCCCCTTGACAGGGGAAATAGCAATCAGCCCCAGCATTTT. It translates to CASSINPLDRGNSNQPQHF.

V is TRBV25-1 and J is TRBJ2-1; D ambiguous. This CDR3 has 13 amino acids. Trimming cost V 5 bases and J 12 bases, with 17 bases left between them. Germline lookup yields CDR1 MGHDK and CDR2 SYGVNS. The CDR3 DNA follows: TGTGCCAGCAGTCAACGGACCATCTCGGGGCAGTTCTTC. Residues: CASSQRTISGQFF. Full variable domain (rest looked up from reference TRBV25-1 and TRBJ2-1): EADIYQTPRYLVIGTGKKITLECSQTMGHDKMYWYQQDPGMELHLIHYSYGVNSTEKGDLSSESTVSRIRTEHFPLTLESARPSHTSQYLCASSQRTISGQFFGPGTRLTVL.

The chain recombines TRBV14 with TRBJ1-2; no clear D gene. The germline CDR1 and CDR2 sequences are SGHDN and FVKESK. This CDR3 is 14 amino acids long. The V end lost 3 bases, the J end lost 5 bases, and 13 bases lay between the germline ends. CDR3 coding DNA: TGTGCCAGCAGCCACACCGGGCCGACGTATGGCTACACCTTC. Translating gives CASSHTGPTYGYTF.

The chain joins TRBV7-3 to TRBJ2-7; the match to TRBD1 covers 9 bases. The CDR3 extends over 14 amino acids. With 5 bases clipped from V and 7 bases from J, the junction kept 9 bases outside the gene matches. The germline V gene encodes CDR1 SGHTA and CDR2 FQGTGA. CDR3 in DNA: TGTGCCAGCAGCCCGGACAGGGGCCCGCGGGAGCAGTACTTC. Protein: CASSPDRGPREQYF. The full variable domain, with the rest looked up from reference TRBV7-3 and TRBJ2-7, is GAGVSQTPSNKVTEKGKYVELRCDPISGHTALYWYRQSLGQGPEFLIYFQGTGAADDSGLPNDRFFAVRPEGSVSTLKIQRTERGDSAVYLCASSPDRGPREQYFGPGTRLTVT.

This clonotype was counted at least ten times. The chain uses TRBV4-1 and TRBJ2-7; the D is unclear. Looked up from germline, CDR1 is MGHRA and CDR2 is YSYEKL. The CDR3 has 16 amino acids. Trimming shortened V by 0 bases and J by 0 bases, and 12 bases separated the two germline ends. Written as DNA, the CDR3 is TGCGCCAGCAGCCAAGATGGAACTCAGACCTCCTACGAGCAGTACTTC. Amino acids: CASSQDGTQTSYEQYF.

The gene calls are TRBV7-9 and TRBJ1-4, with D unresolved. Gene TRBJ2-2 matches the end of the DNA better, so the J call may be wrong. CDR3 length: 11 amino acids. The germline gives CDR1 SEHNR, CDR2 FQNEAQ (reference sequence). CDR3 sequence (DNA): TGTGCCAGCAGCTTATCGTCGGAGCTGTTTTTT. This gives the protein CASSLSSELFF.

The gene calls are TRBV4-3 and TRBJ1-4, with 7 bases aligning to TRBD1. V lost 5 bases to trimming and J lost 8 bases; unmatched junction nucleotides: 8. The CDR3 is 14 residues long. CDR1 LGHNA and CDR2 YSLEER come from the germline V gene. The CDR3 DNA is TGCGCCAGCAGCTCCAGGGGGACAAGCGAAAAACTGTTTTTT. Its protein product is CASSSRGTSEKLFF.

This clonotype was detected only a few times. The genes are TRBV15 and TRBJ1-5, with unresolved D. This CDR3 has 14 residues. With 6 bases removed from V and 0 bases from J, the gap between germline ends came to 9 bases. Germline V gives CDR1 LNHNV, CDR2 YYDKDF (reference sequence). The CDR3 bases are TGTGCCACCAGTGAGTTCTCTAGCAATCAGCCCCAGCATTTT. Amino acids: CATSEFSSNQPQHF.

Only one count was recorded for this clonotype. V is TRBV9 and J is TRBJ2-7; no reliable D call. CDR1 SGDLS and CDR2 YYNGEE come from the germline V gene. Between the trimmed V and J ends, which lost 3 bases and 8 bases, there was a span of 6 bases. The length of the CDR3 is 10 residues. The CDR3: CASSGYKQYF. The CDR3 DNA is TGTGCCAGCAGCGGGTATAAGCAGTACTTC.